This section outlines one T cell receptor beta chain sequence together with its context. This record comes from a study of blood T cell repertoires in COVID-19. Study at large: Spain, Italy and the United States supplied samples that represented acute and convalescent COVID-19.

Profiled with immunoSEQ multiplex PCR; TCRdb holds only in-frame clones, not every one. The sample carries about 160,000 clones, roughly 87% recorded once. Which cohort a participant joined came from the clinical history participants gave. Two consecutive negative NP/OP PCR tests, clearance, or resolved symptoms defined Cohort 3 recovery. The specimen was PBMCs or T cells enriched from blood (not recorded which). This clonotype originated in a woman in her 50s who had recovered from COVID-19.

The CDR3 loop reads CASSQGSVNNEQFF. CDR3 DNA: TGTGCCAGCAGCCAAGGTTCTGTTAACAATGAGCAGTTCTTC. This chain connects TRBV14 to TRBJ2-1; no clear D gene. The CDR3 is made up of 14 amino acids. The germline V gene has CDR1 SGHDN and CDR2 FVKESK. V was pared by 1 base and J by 5 bases, with 9 bases between.